The present TCR beta chain was sequenced within a study of blood T cell repertoires in COVID-19. With 3 bases removed from V and 10 bases from J, the gap between germline ends came to 11 bases. Looked up from germline, CDR1 is SGDLS and CDR2 is YYNGEE. The CDR3 runs 12 residues. TCRdb's copy holds only in-frame clones and misses some; the assay was immunoSEQ multiplex PCR. The profile shows about 260,000 clones, about nine tenths of them singletons. The sequenced sample consisted of peripheral blood. V and J are TRBV9 and TRBJ1-5; weak D call: TRBD1 (6 bases). This clonotype was obtained from a woman in her forties who had recovered from COVID-19. Here the CDR3 reads CASSDGGAPQHF. CDR3 in DNA: TGTGCCAGCAGCGATGGGGGGGCTCCCCAGCATTTT. Filled out from reference TRBV9 and TRBJ1-5, the complete variable domain reads DSGVTQTPKHLITATGQRVTLRCSPRSGDLSVYWYQQSLDQGLQFLIQYYNGEERAKGNILERFSAQQFPDLHSELNLSSLELGDSALYFCASSDGGAPQHFGDGTRLSIL.